The present TCR beta chain was sequenced within a study of immune evolution from preneoplasia to lung adenocarcinoma. Unmatched junction bases numbered 5, after V lost 4 bases and J lost 3 bases. The CDR3 runs to 14 residues. Germline CDR1 SGHNT, CDR2 YYREEE (reference sequence). The table came from immunoSEQ multiplex PCR; TCRdb's copy has only in-frame clones and leaves some out. Seen here are about 3,600 clones, roughly four fifths observed once, and the top ten hold approximately 12%. In its sample, this clone was seen a few times. The chain carries TRBV5-4 and TRBJ2-3; 7 bases fit TRBD2. Source material: FFPE lung adenocarcinoma in situ tissue. This TCR was sampled from a person aged 55-80 years with lung adenocarcinoma. The CDR3 DNA is TGTGCCAGCAGCAGTTGGGGGGGGACAGATACGCAGTATTTT. It specifies CASSSWGGTDTQYF.